The clone carrying this T cell receptor (beta chain) has only a few counts. This sample was taken from a study of identical twins. A single record per CDR3 protein comes from TCRdb applying MiXCR to the 5' RACE reads. The data hold 500,000 to 600,000 distinct CDR3 sequences, with about 20% observed a single time. The same data also contributed to another study, on T cells expressing NK-cell markers. That source adds: Whether the expanded NKG2C+ T cell clones recognized HCMV remained unclear.

Sequences were obtained from CD4+ T cells sorted from blood. The clonotype originates from a woman younger than 30 in good health.

The CDR3 sequence is CASSLAQTRRTEAFF. CDR3 nucleotide sequence: TGCGCCAGCAGCTTGGCTCAGACTAGGAGGACTGAAGCTTTCTTT. The chain uses TRBV5-1 and TRBJ1-1; D gene uncertain. Trimming stripped 0 bases from V and 5 bases from J, with 14 bases between. This CDR3 spans 15 amino acids. CDR1 is SGHRS, CDR2 YFSETQ, per germline.